The rows below give T cell receptor beta chains drawn from one sample of a study of blood T cell repertoires in COVID-19. The data were produced by immunoSEQ multiplex PCR, yet TCRdb's version contains in-frame clones alone and is incomplete. The sample contains roughly 290,000 clones, about nine tenths of which appear only once. The sample was peripheral blood. The receptor set was obtained from a woman aged 60 to 75 with acute or convalescent COVID-19. CDR3s include the opening cysteine and the closing phenylalanine or tryptophan. A D gene is named only where the DNA matches it firmly. Size is stated for part of the rows, as once, few or many counts, or as a class when the clone is expanded.

d_call j_call clone_size v_call cdr3_aa cdr3_nt
TRBD2 TRBJ2-7 few TRBV3-1/TRBV3-2 CASSLRRLAGSSSYEQYF TGTGCCAGCAGCCTAAGGCGGCTAGCGGGATCTTCCTCCTACGAGCAGTACTTC
TRBD1 TRBJ1-5 once TRBV12-3/TRBV12-4 CASRRGLQPQHF TGTGCCAGCAGGAGGGGGCTACAGCCCCAGCATTTT
TRBD1 TRBJ2-7 - TRBV5-1 CASRLDRAYEQYF TGCGCCAGCAGACTAGACAGGGCCTACGAGCAGTACTTC
TRBD2 TRBJ2-1 - TRBV28 CASSPRVRGGSGLLNEQFF TGTGCCAGCAGTCCTCGGGTTAGGGGTGGTAGCGGGCTATTAAATGAGCAGTTCTTC
- TRBJ1-6 - TRBV10-3 CAISAQMAGDNSPLHF TGTGCCATCAGTGCCCAAATGGCAGGGGATAATTCACCCCTCCACTTT
TRBD1 TRBJ2-1 - TRBV4-1 CASSHLPGQGIYNEQFF TGCGCCAGCAGCCATCTCCCGGGACAGGGGATATACAATGAGCAGTTCTTC
- TRBJ2-6 few TRBV5-1 CASSLVQGGPGANVLTF TGCGCCAGCAGCTTGGTTCAGGGCGGACCTGGGGCCAACGTCCTGACTTTC
TRBD1 TRBJ2-3 - TRBV7-8 CASSLARGPTDTQYF TGTGCCAGCAGCTTAGCTAGGGGGCCCACAGATACGCAGTATTTT
- TRBJ2-2 - TRBV7-8 CASSNRPQDLGELFF TGTGCCAGCAGCAACAGGCCTCAGGACCTGGGGGAGCTGTTTTTT
TRBD1 TRBJ1-2 - TRBV30 CAWTRQGHGYTF TGTGCCTGGACTCGACAGGGCCATGGCTACACCTTC
TRBD1 TRBJ1-3 - TRBV30 CAWSTDRGSGNTIYF TGTGCCTGGAGTACTGACAGGGGATCTGGAAACACCATATATTTT
- TRBJ1-2 - TRBV19 CASRNRERYGYTF TGTGCCAGCAGGAACAGGGAGCGCTATGGCTACACCTTC
TRBD2 TRBJ2-3 - TRBV30 CAWTLAGSTDTQYF TGTGCCTGGACTCTAGCGGGAAGCACAGATACGCAGTATTTT
TRBD2 TRBJ2-2 - TRBV6-2/TRBV6-3 CASSYGLAGVFGGELFF TGTGCCAGCAGTTACGGACTAGCGGGAGTTTTTGGCGGGGAGCTGTTTTTT
- TRBJ1-1 - TRBV2 CASSEDRSYTEAFF TGTGCCAGCAGTGAAGACAGGAGCTACACTGAAGCTTTCTTT
- TRBJ1-5 - TRBV12-3/TRBV12-4 CASSFRENQPQHF TGTGCCAGCAGTTTCCGGGAAAATCAGCCCCAGCATTTT
- TRBJ1-5 - TRBV18 CASSPPGRGNQPQHF TGTGCCAGCTCACCACCGGGTAGAGGGAATCAGCCCCAGCATTTT
- TRBJ2-4 - TRBV5-8 CASSPPGHLFSDIQYF TGTGCCAGCAGCCCTCCGGGACACCTTTTTTCGGACATTCAGTACTTC
- TRBJ2-4 - TRBV27 CASSPTKNIQYF TGTGCCAGCAGTCCAACCAAAAACATTCAGTACTTC
TRBD1 TRBJ1-1 - TRBV6-6 CASRDRAVGTEAFF TGTGCCAGCAGGGACAGGGCTGTCGGCACTGAAGCTTTCTTT
TRBD2 TRBJ2-1 - TRBV6-5 CASRIGLVWYNEQFF TGTGCCAGCAGGATCGGACTAGTTTGGTACAATGAGCAGTTCTTC
TRBD2 TRBJ2-1 - TRBV3-1/TRBV3-2 CASSQDRIRPLTSGSSYNEQFF TGTGCCAGCAGCCAAGATAGGATCCGCCCTTTGACTAGCGGGTCCTCCTACAATGAGCAGTTCTTC
TRBD2 TRBJ2-1 - TRBV7-6 CASSLLRGMTSGNWGHNEQFF TGTGCCAGCAGCTTACTGCGGGGGATGACTAGCGGGAACTGGGGGCACAATGAGCAGTTCTTC
- TRBJ2-1 - TRBV9 CASSPRGGSSYNEQFF TGTGCCAGCAGCCCCCGTGGGGGGAGCTCCTACAATGAGCAGTTCTTC
- TRBJ2-7 once TRBV3-1/TRBV3-2 CASSLIFYEQYF TGTGCCAGCAGCCTAATCTTCTACGAGCAGTACTTC
TRBD2 TRBJ2-1 - TRBV5-4 CASRISSGSKYEQFF TGTGCCAGCAGAATATCTAGCGGGAGTAAATATGAGCAGTTCTTC
- TRBJ2-1 few TRBV7-9 CASSLDISYNEQFF TGTGCCAGCAGCTTGGACATCTCCTACAATGAGCAGTTCTTC
TRBD2 TRBJ2-7 few TRBV11-1 CASSYRTSGSREQYF TGTGCCAGCAGTTATCGGACTAGCGGGAGTCGCGAGCAGTACTTC
- TRBJ1-1 - TRBV5-5 CASSLEPRQLNTEAFF TGTGCCAGCAGCTTGGAGCCGCGGCAGCTGAACACTGAAGCTTTCTTT
TRBD1 TRBJ1-6 once TRBV19 CASSIGGDRAPLHF TGTGCCAGTAGTATAGGGGGGGACAGAGCACCCCTCCACTTT
- TRBJ1-4 - TRBV20-1 CSAGLREKLFF TGCAGTGCGGGGCTCAGGGAAAAACTGTTTTTT
- TRBJ1-5 - TRBV20-1 CSASVGAGNQPQHF TGCAGTGCTAGTGTGGGGGCCGGCAATCAGCCCCAGCATTTT
- TRBJ2-2 - TRBV7-3 CASSPLTGFGNTGELFF TGTGCCAGCAGCCCACTGACGGGGTTCGGGAATACCGGGGAGCTGTTTTTT
- TRBJ1-5 - TRBV5-4 CASSRDPGVNQPQHF TGTGCCAGCAGCCGTGACCCCGGGGTGAATCAGCCCCAGCATTTT
- TRBJ1-4 - TRBV12-3/TRBV12-4 CASSWGGSEKLFF TGTGCCAGCAGTTGGGGAGGGAGCGAAAAACTGTTTTTT
TRBD1 TRBJ1-6 - TRBV7-9 CASSFPPGQGRTDSPLHF TGTGCCAGCAGCTTCCCCCCGGGACAGGGGCGGACTGATTCACCCCTCCACTTT
TRBD1 TRBJ1-1 - TRBV7-9 CASSRRGPKNTEAFF TGTGCCAGCAGCCGAAGGGGGCCGAAGAACACTGAAGCTTTCTTT
- TRBJ2-1 few TRBV5-4 CASSLSGNEQFF TGTGCCAGCAGCTTGAGCGGTAATGAGCAGTTCTTC
- TRBJ2-2 - TRBV5-1 CASSLRWSPGELFF TGCGCCAGCAGCTTACGGTGGTCCCCCGGGGAGCTGTTTTTT
- TRBJ1-1 - TRBV4-2 CASSPRTGNTEAFF TGTGCCAGCAGCCCAAGAACAGGGAACACTGAAGCTTTCTTT
- TRBJ1-2 once TRBV6-5 CASMSGGPNYGYTF TGTGCCAGCATGTCGGGGGGCCCCAACTATGGCTACACCTTC